A selection of T cell receptor beta chains follows, all from one sample in a study of T cells in Graves' hyperthyroidism and ophthalmopathy. Each CDR3 protein is one row after TCRdb ran MiXCR on the multiplex PCR reads. This table holds roughly 510,000 distinct CDR3 sequences, approximately 48% found once. Sequencing was carried out using peripheral blood or thyroid tissue (not recorded which). Receptor source: an adult woman with Graves' disease, either hyperthyroidism or ophthalmopathy (not recorded which). CDR3s include the opening cysteine and the closing phenylalanine or tryptophan. Each record gives: J gene, V gene, clone size, D gene, CDR3 DNA, CDR3 protein. The D gene is left open where the match is weak. Clone size is given for some rows only: seen once, a few or many times, or a class if the clone is expanded.

>TRBJ2-7|TRBV11-2|many|TRBD1
TGTGCCAGCAGCTTAGATAGACAGGGTTACACCTACGAGCAGTACTTC
CASSLDRQGYTYEQYF
>TRBJ2-2|TRBV19|-|-
TGTGCCAGTAGTATAACGAGCAACACCGGGGAGCTGTTTTTT
CASSITSNTGELFF
>TRBJ2-2|TRBV28|-|-
TGTGCCAGCACCGAGCGAAGGGCAGGGGAGCTGTTTTTT
CASTERRAGELFF
>TRBJ1-1|TRBV2|many|TRBD1
TGTGCCAGCACTAACAGGGGTATGAACACTGAAGCTTTCTTT
CASTNRGMNTEAFF
>TRBJ1-1|TRBV10-3|-|TRBD1
TGTGCCAGCAGGCAAACAGGGGGCCCAATGAACACTGAAGCTTTCTTT
CASRQTGGPMNTEAFF
>TRBJ2-5|TRBV14|-|-
TGTGCCAGCAGCCTCAACCGCAATCAGCCCCAGTACTTC
CASSLNRNQPQYF
>TRBJ1-3|TRBV29-1|few|-
TGCAGCGTTGCATACCAACGGAACACCATATATTTT
CSVAYQRNTIYF
>TRBJ1-1|TRBV24-1|-|-
TGTGCCACCAGCCCCACAGGGACGAACACTGAAGCTTTCTTT
CATSPTGTNTEAFF
>TRBJ1-6|TRBV11-2|once|-
TGTGCCAGCAGCCCCTGGGATGACAGCTCCTATAATTCACCCCTCCACTTT
CASSPWDDSSYNSPLHF
>TRBJ1-2|TRBV6-5|-|-
TGTGCCAGCAGTTCCCAGGGAACAACCTCGGGCTACACCTTC
CASSSQGTTSGYTF
>TRBJ2-2|TRBV7-2|-|TRBD1
TGTGCCAGCACCTCCCTTGCCCCATGGACAGGGAGCACCGGGGAGCTGTTTTTT
CASTSLAPWTGSTGELFF
>TRBJ2-2|TRBV15|-|TRBD2
TGTGCCACCAGCAGAGACCTAGCGGGGAACACCGGGGAGCTGTCTTGG
CATSRDLAGNTGELSW
>TRBJ1-4|TRBV10-3|-|TRBD1
TGTGCCATCAGTGAGTCGAGCCTGGGCAGGGGGACGGAAAAACTGTTTTTT
CAISESSLGRGTEKLFF
>TRBJ1-1|TRBV10-3|-|-
TGTGCCATCAGTAAGTCCAGGGCCCTGAACACTGAAGCTTTCTTT
CAISKSRALNTEAFF
>TRBJ1-5|TRBV20-1|-|-
TGCAGTGCTGCCCTGGGGGGCAATCAGCCCCAGCATTTT
CSAALGGNQPQHF
>TRBJ1-2|TRBV29-1|-|-
TGCAGCGTTGAAGGGGGAACAGCTGTCGGCTACACCTTC
CSVEGGTAVGYTF
>TRBJ1-1|TRBV7-6|few|-
TGTGCCAGCAGCCTCTCCTGGGGTTTCACTGAAGCTTTCTTT
CASSLSWGFTEAFF
>TRBJ1-2|TRBV5-1|-|TRBD1
TGCGCCAGCAGCTTGGTGCCGGGACAGGGGACGGATTCTGGCTACACCTTC
CASSLVPGQGTDSGYTF